This T cell receptor (beta chain) was sequenced during a study of shared clonotypes between healthy human individuals (dated by TCRdb to 2018 to 2021). General notes on the study: A few men and a couple of women, aged 18 to 49 years, made up the cohort. Leukapheresis yielded between about 0.94 and 9 billion PBMCs per donor. For each donor, three plates each were used for CD4 naive and CD4 memory, two plates were used for CD8 naive, and one plate was used for CD8 memory. The study deeply sequenced blood TCR repertoires of five healthy adults to estimate repertoire size and the extent of clonotype sharing between individuals. Different laboratories and diverse techniques were used to prepare libraries and sequence TCR repertoires, to increase sequencing depth and limit assay-specific biases.

Healthy HIV-negative adults with no recently reported acute infections or vaccinations were included as donors. Only Caucasian adults living in Nashville, Tennessee, USA were represented among the donors. CD4+ T cells were enriched through magnetic negative selection, after which naive cells were positively selected on CD45RA and the remaining negative fraction served as the memory subset. Blood was obtained by leukapheresis, after which PBMCs were separated by Ficoll-Histopaque density gradient centrifugation and cryopreserved in liquid nitrogen vapor phase. Analytical flow cytometry was used to check the purity and quantity of each magnetically sorted T cell population. Each sorted fraction had its genomic DNA isolated and then quantified by UV absorbance on a Nanodrop 2000c. Compared with germline, V lacks 5 bases and J lacks 3 bases; bases without a gene match: 1. The germline V gene encodes CDR1 MNHNY and CDR2 SVGAGI (reference sequence). The CDR3, cysteine through phenylalanine, is 14 amino acids long. Only the CDR3 DNA is retained, 42 bases long and in frame from the first base.

Using the deep immunoSEQ assay, TCR CDR3 regions were amplified from genomic DNA by multiplex PCR. Extracted genomic DNA from each cell subset was spread evenly across all wells of several immunoSEQ 96-well plates, with each plate serving as a replicate. Each replicate PCR for sorted subsets received around 0.2 ug genomic DNA, equal to tens of thousands of T cell genomes. Purified libraries were quantified with a Qubit 3.0 fluorometer, sized on a Bioanalyzer 2100, and re-quantified with the KAPA Library Quantification kit. A separate single-read 150-cycle Illumina NextSeq 550 flow cell was used to sequence each immunoSEQ 96-well plate. Processing in the source paper ran as follows. Because only junctional sequences without quality scores were contained in the immunoSEQ output, filtering matching that applied to full-length reads could not be performed. Sequences were annotated with PyIR, a Python wrapper for IgBLAST v1.9, and V/J genes and CDR3 were assigned using IMGT germline references. Reads were filtered out if the reads had weak V/J assignments (E-value above 1e-6), no CDR3, stop codons, out-of-frame junctions, or ambiguous translated residues. A V3J clonotype was defined by an identical inferred V gene, J gene, and CDR3 amino acid sequence. The percentage overlap between two repertoires was calculated by dividing the number of shared unique clonotypes by the size of the smaller repertoire. Three approaches were used to assess repertoire richness: RTK rarefaction, the Chao1 estimator, and Recon v2.1 estimates of unobserved clonotypes. OLGA was used to compute generation probabilities for all TCRbeta clonotypes that the gDNA method yielded from a few donors. TCRdb took over this immuneACCESS table, retaining in-frame rearrangements with V and J assigned. Such tables are incomplete; in checked studies, under half of the missing clones stem from an unresolved V gene, and the remainder is unexplained. V, J and clone size are those of that table, while D and trimming were read from the DNA. For this sample there are about 2.3 million clones; more than 80% appear just once. Of the sample, about 0.39% falls within the top ten clones.

Here is what the overall study found, with its caveats: Sampling was limited to blood, and TCR repertoires in tissue likely differ from TCR repertoires in blood. Incomplete sequencing was indicated by rarefaction of sorted-subset datasets, despite the large sequencing depth. Because the study included only a small number of donors, the genetic and exposure-history diversity represented was limited. Clonotypes shared by all four sorted-subset donors showed higher generation probabilities than non-shared clonotypes. Pairwise subsampling led to the expectation that sequencing depth would affect the degree of clonotype sharing among donors. About 4.5% of naive CD4, around 3.6% of naive CD8, roughly 2.4% of memory CD4, and about 0.4% of memory CD8 clonotypes were shared across four donors. Naive subsets generally had larger estimated clonotype richness than memory subsets did.

This clone was observed a handful of times. Its antigen specificity is not known. Base qualities are not provided; no much larger clone lies one nucleotide away. This sequence was found in a man younger than 35 in good health. Some clones in this sample may be carry-over from other donors' samples. Sequenced sample: naive CD4+ T cells from PBMCs. The cell subset or site label here, explained by the study, means: CD45RA+ positively selected. This chain joins TRBV6-6 to TRBJ2-7, with 13 junctional bases fitting TRBD2. The CDR3 region: CASSRTSGSYEQYF. At the DNA level, the sequence is TGTGCCAGCAGTCGGACTAGCGGGAGCTACGAGCAGTACTTC.